This entry is about one TCR beta chain. Its antigen is currently unknown. TCRdb's copy holds only in-frame clones and misses some; the assay was immunoSEQ multiplex PCR. This sample has about 93,000 clones; about 90% occur once, and the top ten carry approximately 4.9%. This sample was taken from a study of radiotherapy plus CTLA-4 blockade in lung cancer. Turning to the study itself: Objective responses were observed in 15% to 20% of patients, and disease control was achieved by about 30%.

CTLA-4 blockade with ipilimumab, together with focal radiation, was given to patients with chemo-refractory metastatic non-small-cell lung cancer. The V gene's germline CDR1 is LNHDA and CDR2 SQIVND (reference sequence). This CDR3 comprises 14 residues. After removal of 4 bases from V and 6 bases from J, the junction contained 4 bases not matched to a gene. Findings of the study overall: Blood saw expansion of tumor-derived TCR clones after radiotherapy plus ipilimumab.

The source material was peripheral blood, sampled from a patient treated with radiotherapy plus ipilimumab. The V call is TRBV19, the J call TRBJ2-7, with 12 bases matching TRBD1. The origin of this receptor is a human donor with non-small cell lung cancer that progressed on radiotherapy plus ipilimumab. CDR3 amino acids: CASSTGQGAAEQYF. CDR3 coding DNA: TGTGCCAGTAGTACGGGACAGGGGGCAGCCGAGCAGTACTTC.